This T cell receptor beta chain originates from a study of low-dose radiotherapy and immunotherapy resistance in tumors. Germline assignment: CDR1 SGHTA and CDR2 FQGNSA. The CDR3 length is 14 residues. V was clipped by 3 bases and J by 11 bases; unmatched bases: 3. The time point: before trial treatment. Patients with advanced, tumor-infiltrating lymphocyte-negative solid tumors were eligible. Ten or more counts support this clonotype. Gene-specific TRAV and TRBV primers were used for first-strand cDNA, covering alpha and beta chains. Over 20 PCR cycles, TCRs were amplified from a constant-region primer and V-primer adapter. TCRdb passed the reads through MiXCR, listing each CDR3 protein once. This sample has more than 85,000 distinct CDR3 sequences, with 8% to 10% found just once.

The sequencing used PBMCs, collected before treatment. The rearrangement uses TRBV7-2 and TRBJ1-6; 11 nucleotides match TRBD1. This clonotype was sampled from a male donor with prostate cancer. CDR3 DNA: TGTGCCAGCAGCTTGGGACAGGGGGTGGCACCCCTCCACTTT. Its protein product is CASSLGQGVAPLHF.